A single T cell receptor beta chain is shown here with its context. These data belong to a study of cytomegalovirus exposure and HLA in healthy donors. Across the whole study: Early released data had around 79 million unique TCRs, all coming from HLA-typed donors.

Germline assignment: CDR1 WSHSY and CDR2 SAAADI. CDR3 length equals 15 residues. Deletions cut 4 bases from V and 3 bases from J, with 15 bases between. PCR involved 60 Vbeta and 13 Jbeta primers. Generated by immunoSEQ multiplex PCR, the TCRdb table keeps only in-frame clones and is missing some. Of 200,000 to 250,000 clones listed, approximately 83% are singletons. This chain uses TRBV10-2 with TRBJ2-5; perhaps TRBD1 as D (6 bases). The sample taken for sequencing was PBMCs. The clonotype originates from a boy under 10 years old in good health and CMV-seronegative. The CDR3, as DNA: TGCGCCAGCAGTGGGGCAGGGGCGAAAGAAGAGACCCAGTACTTC. Its translation is CASSGAGAKEETQYF.